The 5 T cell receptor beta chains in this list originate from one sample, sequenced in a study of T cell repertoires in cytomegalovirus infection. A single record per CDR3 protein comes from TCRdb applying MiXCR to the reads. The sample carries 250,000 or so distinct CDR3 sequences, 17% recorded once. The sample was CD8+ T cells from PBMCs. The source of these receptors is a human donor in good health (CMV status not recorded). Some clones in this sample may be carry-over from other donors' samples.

The DNA of the CDR3 is TGCGCCAGCAGCCACCGACGGGGGACCACGAACACCGGGGAGCTGTTTTTT. This codes for CASSHRRGTTNTGELFF. The rearrangement links TRBV4-1 to TRBJ2-2; TRBD2 might be the D (6 bases). In germline, CDR1 is MGHRA, CDR2 YSYEKL. This CDR3 is built from 17 residues. Between the trimmed V and J ends, which lost 3 bases and 0 bases, there was a span of 14 bases.

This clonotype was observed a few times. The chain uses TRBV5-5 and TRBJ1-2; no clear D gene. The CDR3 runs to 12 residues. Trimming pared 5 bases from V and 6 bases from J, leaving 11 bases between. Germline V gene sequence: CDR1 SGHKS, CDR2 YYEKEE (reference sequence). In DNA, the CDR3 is TGTGCCAGCAGTCGAGGGAATGATGGCTACACCTTC. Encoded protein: CASSRGNDGYTF.

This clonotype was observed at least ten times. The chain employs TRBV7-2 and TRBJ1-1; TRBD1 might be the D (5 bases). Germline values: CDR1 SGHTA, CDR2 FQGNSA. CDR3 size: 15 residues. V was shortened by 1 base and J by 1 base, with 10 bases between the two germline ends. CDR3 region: CASSLVRTPNTEAFF. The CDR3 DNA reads TGTGCCAGCAGCTTAGTGCGGACACCGAACACTGAAGCTTTCTTT.

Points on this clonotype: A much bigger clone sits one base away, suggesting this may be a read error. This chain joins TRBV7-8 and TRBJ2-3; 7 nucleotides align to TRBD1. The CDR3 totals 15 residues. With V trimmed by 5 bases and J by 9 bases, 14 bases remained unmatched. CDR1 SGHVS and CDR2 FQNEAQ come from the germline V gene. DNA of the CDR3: TGTGCCAGCAGCAATGGGACAGAAAGGTCCCGGACGCAGTATTTT. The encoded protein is CASSNGTERSRTQYF.

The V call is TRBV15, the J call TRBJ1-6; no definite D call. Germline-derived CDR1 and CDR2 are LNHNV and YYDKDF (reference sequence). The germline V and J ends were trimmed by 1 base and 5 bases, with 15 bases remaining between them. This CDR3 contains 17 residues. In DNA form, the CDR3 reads TGTGCCACCAGCAGAGTAATCCCCCCAGGCCATAATTCACCCCTCCACTTT. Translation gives CATSRVIPPGHNSPLHF.